The 2 T cell receptor beta chains below all came from one sample that was sequenced in a study of blood T cell repertoires in COVID-19. The data were produced by immunoSEQ multiplex PCR, yet TCRdb's version contains in-frame clones alone and is incomplete. The table lists some 250,000 clones, roughly four fifths of them singletons. Sequences were obtained from peripheral blood. All receptors come from a woman under 30 with acute or convalescent COVID-19.

This clone is a singleton in its sample. V gene TRBV15 combines with J gene TRBJ2-7; TRBD1 matches at 9 bases. Germline values: CDR1 LNHNV, CDR2 YYDKDF (reference sequence). This CDR3 is 14 amino acids long. The V and J ends lost 0 bases and 3 bases, in that order; junction bases with no gene match: 0. The CDR3 loop is CATSRETGGYEQYF. CDR3 nucleotide sequence: TGTGCCACCAGCAGAGAGACAGGGGGCTACGAGCAGTACTTC.

The genes are TRBV2 and TRBJ2-7; TRBD1 might be the D (5 bases). The V gene's germline CDR1 is SNHLY and CDR2 FYNNEI. The V gene lost 5 bases and the J gene lost 3 bases, with 8 bases spanning the gap. The CDR3 is 12 residues long. The CDR3 loop is CASSRQLYEQYF. CDR3 sequence (DNA): TGTGCCAGCAGTAGACAGCTCTACGAGCAGTACTTC.